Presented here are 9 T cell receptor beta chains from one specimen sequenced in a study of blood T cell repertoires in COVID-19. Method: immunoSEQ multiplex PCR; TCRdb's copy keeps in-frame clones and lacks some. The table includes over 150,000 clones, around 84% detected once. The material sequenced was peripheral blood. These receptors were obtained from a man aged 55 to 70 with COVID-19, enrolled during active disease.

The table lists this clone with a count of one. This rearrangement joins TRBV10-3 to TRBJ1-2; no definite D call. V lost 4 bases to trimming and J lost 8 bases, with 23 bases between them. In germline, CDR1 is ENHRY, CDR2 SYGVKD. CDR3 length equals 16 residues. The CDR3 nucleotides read TGTGCCATCAGTGGGGAGCCCAGCGGTAGAGAGGACGGCTACACCTTC. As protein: CAISGEPSGREDGYTF.

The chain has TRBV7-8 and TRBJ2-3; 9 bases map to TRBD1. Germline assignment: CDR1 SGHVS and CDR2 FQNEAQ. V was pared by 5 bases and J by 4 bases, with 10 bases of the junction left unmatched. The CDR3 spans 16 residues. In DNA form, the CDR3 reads TGTGCCAGCAGCCCTAGAGGGGACAGGGTTTCAGATACGCAGTATTTT. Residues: CASSPRGDRVSDTQYF.

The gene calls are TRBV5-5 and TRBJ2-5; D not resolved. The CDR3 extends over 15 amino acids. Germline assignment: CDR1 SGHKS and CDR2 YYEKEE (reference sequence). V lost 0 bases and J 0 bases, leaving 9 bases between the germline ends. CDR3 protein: CASSLAALDQETQYF. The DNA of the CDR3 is TGTGCCAGCAGCTTGGCGGCGCTAGACCAAGAGACCCAGTACTTC.

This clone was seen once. The CDR3 region is CASSVSGGSMHTIYF. The CDR3 DNA sequence: TGTGCCAGCAGCGTATCGGGAGGGTCTATGCACACCATATATTTT. The genes are TRBV9 and TRBJ1-3, with D uncertain. V was pared by 1 base and J by 8 bases, with 16 bases between. This CDR3 is 15 amino acids long. Germline V lookup: CDR1 SGDLS, CDR2 YYNGEE.

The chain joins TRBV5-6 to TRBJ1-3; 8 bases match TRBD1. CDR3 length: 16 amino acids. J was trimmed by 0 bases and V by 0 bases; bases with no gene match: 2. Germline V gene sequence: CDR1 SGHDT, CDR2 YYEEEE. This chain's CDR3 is CASSLVTGGSGNTIYF. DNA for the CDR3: TGTGCCAGCAGCTTGGTTACAGGGGGCTCTGGAAACACCATATATTTT.

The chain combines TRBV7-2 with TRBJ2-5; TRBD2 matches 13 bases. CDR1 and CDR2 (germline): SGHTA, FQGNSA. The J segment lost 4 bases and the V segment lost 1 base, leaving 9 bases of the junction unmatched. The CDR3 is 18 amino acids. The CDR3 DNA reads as TGTGCCAGCAGCTTAGGGGGACTAGCGGGGCCACAACGAGAGACCCAGTACTTC. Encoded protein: CASSLGGLAGPQRETQYF.

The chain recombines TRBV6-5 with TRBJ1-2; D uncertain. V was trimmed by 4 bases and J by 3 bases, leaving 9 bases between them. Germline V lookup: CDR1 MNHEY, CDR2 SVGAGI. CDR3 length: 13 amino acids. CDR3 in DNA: TGTGCCAGCAGTTCAGCGGGATACTATGGCTACACCTTC. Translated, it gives CASSSAGYYGYTF.

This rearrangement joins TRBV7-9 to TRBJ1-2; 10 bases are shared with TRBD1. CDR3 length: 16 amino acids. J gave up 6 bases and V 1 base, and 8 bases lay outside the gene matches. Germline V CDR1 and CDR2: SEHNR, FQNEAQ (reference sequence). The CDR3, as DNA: TGTGCCAGCAGCTTAGTTCTCGGGACAGGGGTCGATGGCTACACCTTC. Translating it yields CASSLVLGTGVDGYTF.

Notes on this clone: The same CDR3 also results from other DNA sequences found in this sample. The CDR3 DNA reads TGTGCCAGCAGTGGACAGTATAGCAATCAGCCCCAGCATTTT. Protein: CASSGQYSNQPQHF. This sequence joins TRBV2 and TRBJ1-5, with D tentatively TRBD1 (5 bases). The CDR3 is 14 amino acids. Trimming cost V 4 bases and J 0 bases, with 7 bases left between them. Germline CDR1 and CDR2: SNHLY and FYNNEI.